This record looks at one TCR beta chain sequence and its context. Its specificity is unknown. HTBI primers from iRepertoire and Arm-PCR of CDR3 regions yielded the TCR beta libraries. TCRdb passed the multiplex PCR reads through MiXCR, listing each CDR3 protein once. The table shows roughly 400,000 distinct CDR3 sequences, with more than 20% occurring only once. The sample is drawn from a study of regulatory T cells in long-lasting Graves disease. Study context: Disease was considered persistent Graves' disease after over 5 years of antithyroid drugs (with positive TSH receptor antibodies).

Indicated time point: persistent/refractory GD, antithyroid drugs over 5 years with positive TRAb. RNA isolated from PBMCs was used to make the TCR library. The trim removed 2 bases at V and 5 bases at J, leaving 15 bases unmatched. The CDR3 runs 19 residues. CDR1 is LGHDT, CDR2 YNNKEL, per germline (reference sequence). Findings and caveats of the study: Newly diagnosed patients shared 950 to 1,000 public clonotypes; persistent patients shared around 2,500.

The V and J genes are TRBV3-1 and TRBJ2-5; 12 bases match TRBD2. The origin of this receptor is a female donor with Graves disease. Source: peripheral blood mononuclear cells (PBMCs), taken when the disease was refractory, from a patient treated with antithyroid drugs. Here the CDR3 reads CASSQTAPGLAGSGETQYF. The CDR3 DNA sequence: TGTGCCAGCAGCCAAACGGCGCCGGGACTAGCGGGTTCAGGGGAGACCCAGTACTTC.